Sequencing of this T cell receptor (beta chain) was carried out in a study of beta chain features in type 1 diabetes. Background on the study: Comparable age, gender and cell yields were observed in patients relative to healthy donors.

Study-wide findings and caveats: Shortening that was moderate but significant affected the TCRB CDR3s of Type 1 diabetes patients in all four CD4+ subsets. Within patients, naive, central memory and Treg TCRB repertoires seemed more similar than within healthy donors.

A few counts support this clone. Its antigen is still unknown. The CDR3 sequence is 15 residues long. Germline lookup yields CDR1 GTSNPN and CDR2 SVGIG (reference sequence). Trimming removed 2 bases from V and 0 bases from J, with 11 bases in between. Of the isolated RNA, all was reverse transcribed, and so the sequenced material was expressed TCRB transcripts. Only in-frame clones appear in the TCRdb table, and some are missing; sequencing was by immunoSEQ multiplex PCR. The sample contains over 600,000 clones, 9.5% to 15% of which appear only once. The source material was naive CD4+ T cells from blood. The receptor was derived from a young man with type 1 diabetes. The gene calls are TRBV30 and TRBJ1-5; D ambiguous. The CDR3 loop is CAWSNQAYSNQPQHF. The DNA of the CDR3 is TGTGCCTGGAGTAATCAGGCTTATAGCAATCAGCCCCAGCATTTT.